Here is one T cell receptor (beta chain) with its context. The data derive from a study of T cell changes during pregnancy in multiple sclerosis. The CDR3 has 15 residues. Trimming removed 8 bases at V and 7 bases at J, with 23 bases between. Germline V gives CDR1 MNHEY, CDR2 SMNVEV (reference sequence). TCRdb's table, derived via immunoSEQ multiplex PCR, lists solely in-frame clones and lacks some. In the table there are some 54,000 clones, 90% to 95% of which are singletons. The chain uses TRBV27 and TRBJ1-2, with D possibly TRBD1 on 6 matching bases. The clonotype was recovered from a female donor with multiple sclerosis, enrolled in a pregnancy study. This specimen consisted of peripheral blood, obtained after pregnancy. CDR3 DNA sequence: TGTGCCAGCCATCAGCTGGGCGGGGGCGAAGGTGGCTACACCTTC. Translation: CASHQLGGGEGGYTF.